This T cell receptor (beta chain) appears in the sequencing data of a study of regulatory T cells in long-lasting Graves disease. General observations from the study: Preferential use of TRBV28, TRBJ1-2 and TRBJ2-5 was seen in persistent disease. The study found persistent patients shared more public clonotypes (over 2,500) than new patients (around 870).

As to time point: persistent/refractory GD, antithyroid drugs over 5 years with positive TRAb. Preparation of the TCR library used RNA extracted from PBMCs. Staff drew roughly 10 milliliters of peripheral blood into EDTA tubes. As to this clonotype: Its cognate antigen is unknown.

The CDR3 covers 16 residues. V was clipped by 0 bases and J by 6 bases; unmatched bases: 12. Germline V gene data show CDR1 as SGDLS and CDR2 as YYNGEE. iRepertoire HTBI primers and Arm-PCR of CDR3 regions built TCR beta libraries. TCRdb itself ran the multiplex PCR reads through MiXCR, one entry per CDR3 protein. Seen here are over 350,000 distinct CDR3 sequences, less than 25% observed once, and the top ten hold 20%. This TCR was sampled from a female donor with Graves disease. This rearrangement joins TRBV9 to TRBJ2-7; 7 bases match TRBD2. The specimen comprised peripheral blood mononuclear cells (PBMCs), sampled when the disease was refractory, from a patient treated with antithyroid drugs. Here the CDR3 reads CASSVGASGDKFEQYF. The DNA of the CDR3 is TGTGCCAGCAGCGTAGGGGCTAGCGGAGATAAGTTCGAGCAGTACTTC. Combining the CDR3 with reference TRBV9 and TRBJ2-7 gives the whole variable domain DSGVTQTPKHLITATGQRVTLRCSPRSGDLSVYWYQQSLDQGLQFLIQYYNGEERAKGNILERFSAQQFPDLHSELNLSSLELGDSALYFCASSVGASGDKFEQYFGPGTRLTVT.